The 5 T cell receptor beta chains below all came from one sample that was sequenced in a study of regulatory T cells in long-lasting Graves disease. Time point reported: newly diagnosed GD, antithyroid drugs for less than 3 months. After RNA was extracted from PBMCs, the TCR library was made from it. Sequencing libraries for TCR beta were prepared with iRepertoire HTBI primers and Arm-PCR of CDR3 regions. TCRdb reprocessed the multiplex PCR reads with MiXCR, giving one entry per CDR3 protein. This table holds about 610,000 distinct CDR3 sequences, 15% to 20% found once. These same data were also listed under a study on T cells in Graves' hyperthyroidism and ophthalmopathy.

The sample consisted of peripheral blood mononuclear cells (PBMCs), taken at new diagnosis, from a patient treated with antithyroid drugs. The receptor source for this set is a man between 18 and 29 years old with Graves disease.

In its sample, this clonotype was seen many times. The chain links TRBV12-3 or TRBV12-4 to TRBJ1-5; 7 bases are a match to TRBD1. V trimming: 4 bases; J trimming: 5 bases; junction bases outside the gene matches: 14. The CDR3 runs to 17 residues. The chain's CDR3 is CASSSSTWGRGYQPQHF. CDR3 DNA sequence: TGTGCCAGCAGTTCATCCACATGGGGCAGGGGGTATCAGCCCCAGCATTTT.

J is TRBJ2-7 and V is TRBV20-1; tentatively, D is TRBD2 (5 bases). The V end lost 3 bases, the J end lost 7 bases, and 13 bases lay between the germline ends. This CDR3 has 12 amino acids. Per germline, CDR1 DFQATT and CDR2 SNEGSKA (reference sequence). The CDR3 bases are TGCAGTGCTAGGCTTCGCAGCGGTGAGCAGTACTTC. It specifies CSARLRSGEQYF.

This clonotype occurred many times. The chain is built from TRBV27 and TRBJ1-1; 7 positions match TRBD1. Germline-derived CDR1 and CDR2 are MNHEY and SMNVEV (reference sequence). The CDR3 totals 17 residues. J was trimmed by 5 bases and V by 2 bases; bases with no gene match: 14. CDR3 sequence (DNA): TGTGCCAGCAGTTTAAAACCCGCAGGGGGTTTACTAACTGAAGCTTTCTTT. Protein sequence: CASSLKPAGGLLTEAFF.

This clonotype was counted ten times or more. This chain joins TRBV5-1 and TRBJ2-7, with D unclear. The CDR3 length is 13 residues. CDR1 and CDR2 from the germline V gene are SGHRS and YFSETQ. The germline V and J ends were trimmed by 5 bases and 0 bases, with 9 bases remaining between them. The CDR3 bases are TGCGCCAGCAGAGCCCAGGACTCCTACGAGCAGTACTTC. Protein product: CASRAQDSYEQYF.

There are many counts of this clonotype. The chain has TRBV18 and TRBJ2-5; D is perhaps TRBD1 (5 bases). This CDR3 is built from 12 residues. CDR1 is KGHSH and CDR2 is LQKENI in the germline V gene. Trimming cost V 8 bases and J 5 bases, with 12 bases left between them. CDR3 DNA: TGTGCCAGCAGTCCAGCAGGGGAGACCCAGTACTTC. This gives the protein CASSPAGETQYF.